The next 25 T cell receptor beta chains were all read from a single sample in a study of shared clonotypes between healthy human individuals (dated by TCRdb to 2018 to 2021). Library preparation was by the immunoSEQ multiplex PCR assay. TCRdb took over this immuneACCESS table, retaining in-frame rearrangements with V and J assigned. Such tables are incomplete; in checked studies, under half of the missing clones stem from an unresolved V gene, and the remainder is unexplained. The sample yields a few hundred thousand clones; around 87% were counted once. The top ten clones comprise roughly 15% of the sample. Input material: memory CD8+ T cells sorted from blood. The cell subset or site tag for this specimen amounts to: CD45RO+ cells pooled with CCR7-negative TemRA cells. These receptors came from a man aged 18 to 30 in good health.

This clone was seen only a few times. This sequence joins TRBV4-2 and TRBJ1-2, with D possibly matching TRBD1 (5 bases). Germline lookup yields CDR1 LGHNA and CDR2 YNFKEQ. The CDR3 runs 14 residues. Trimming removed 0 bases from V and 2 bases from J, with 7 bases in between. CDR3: CASSQDPGNYGYTF. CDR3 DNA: TGTGCCAGCAGCCAAGACCCAGGGAACTATGGCTACACCTTC.

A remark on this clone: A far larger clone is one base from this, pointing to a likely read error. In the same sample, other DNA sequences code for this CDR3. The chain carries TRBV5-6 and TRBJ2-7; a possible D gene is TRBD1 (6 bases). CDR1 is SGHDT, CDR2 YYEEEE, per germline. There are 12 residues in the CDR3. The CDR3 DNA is TGTGCCAGCAGCTTACAGGGCTACGAGCAGTATTTC. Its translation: CASSLQGYEQYF.

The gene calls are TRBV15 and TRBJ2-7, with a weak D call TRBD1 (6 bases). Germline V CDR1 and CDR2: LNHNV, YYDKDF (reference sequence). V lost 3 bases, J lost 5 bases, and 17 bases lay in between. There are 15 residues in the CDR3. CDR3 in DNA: TGTGCCACCAGCAGTCCTTGGACAGAATACGACGAGCAGTACTTC. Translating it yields CATSSPWTEYDEQYF.

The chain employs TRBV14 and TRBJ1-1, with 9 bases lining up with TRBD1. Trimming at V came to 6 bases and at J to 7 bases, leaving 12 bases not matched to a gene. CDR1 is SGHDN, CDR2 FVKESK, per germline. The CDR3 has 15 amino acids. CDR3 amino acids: CASSPQGALFFEAFF. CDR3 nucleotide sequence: TGTGCCAGCAGTCCACAGGGGGCGCTTTTTTTTGAAGCTTTCTTT.

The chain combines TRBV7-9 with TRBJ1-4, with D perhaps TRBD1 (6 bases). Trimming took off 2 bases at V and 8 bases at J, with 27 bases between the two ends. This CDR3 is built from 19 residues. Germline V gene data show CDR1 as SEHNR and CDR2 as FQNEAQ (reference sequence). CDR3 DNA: TGTGCCAGCAGCTTAATTCCCCAACGTCCGACAGGCTTCAACGAAAAACTGTTTTTT. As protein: CASSLIPQRPTGFNEKLFF.

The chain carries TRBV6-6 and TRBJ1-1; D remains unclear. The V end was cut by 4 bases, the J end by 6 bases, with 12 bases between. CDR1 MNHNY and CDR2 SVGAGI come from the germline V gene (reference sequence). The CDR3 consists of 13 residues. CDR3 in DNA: TGTGCCAGCAGTTTGCTGGGTTTCGCTGAAGCTTTCTTT. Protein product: CASSLLGFAEAFF.

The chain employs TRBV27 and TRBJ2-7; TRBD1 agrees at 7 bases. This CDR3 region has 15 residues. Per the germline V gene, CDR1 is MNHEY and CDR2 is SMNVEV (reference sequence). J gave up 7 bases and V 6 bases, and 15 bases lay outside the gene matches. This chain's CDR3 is CASSLTGLQTREQYF. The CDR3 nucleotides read TGTGCCAGCAGCCTGACAGGGCTCCAAACTCGAGAGCAGTACTTC.

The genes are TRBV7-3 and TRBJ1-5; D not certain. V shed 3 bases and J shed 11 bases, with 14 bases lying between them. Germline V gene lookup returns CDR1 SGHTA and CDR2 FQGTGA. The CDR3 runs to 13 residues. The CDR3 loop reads CASSFRTSSAQHF. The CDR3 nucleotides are TGTGCCAGCAGCTTCAGGACCTCATCAGCCCAGCATTTT.

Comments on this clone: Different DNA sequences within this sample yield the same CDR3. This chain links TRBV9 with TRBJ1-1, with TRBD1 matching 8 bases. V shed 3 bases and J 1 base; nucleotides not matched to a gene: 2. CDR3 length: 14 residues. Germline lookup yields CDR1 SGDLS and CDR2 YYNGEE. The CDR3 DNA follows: TGTGCCAGCAGCGCAGGGGGCGAGAACACTGAAGCTTTCTTT. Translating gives CASSAGGENTEAFF.

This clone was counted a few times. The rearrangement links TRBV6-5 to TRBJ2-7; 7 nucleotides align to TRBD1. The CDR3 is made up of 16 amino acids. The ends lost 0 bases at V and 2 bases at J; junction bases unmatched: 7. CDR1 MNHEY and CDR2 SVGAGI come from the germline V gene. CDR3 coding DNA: TGTGCCAGCAGTTACTCGGAGGAGCAGGGGGCCTACGAGCAGTACTTC. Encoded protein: CASSYSEEQGAYEQYF.

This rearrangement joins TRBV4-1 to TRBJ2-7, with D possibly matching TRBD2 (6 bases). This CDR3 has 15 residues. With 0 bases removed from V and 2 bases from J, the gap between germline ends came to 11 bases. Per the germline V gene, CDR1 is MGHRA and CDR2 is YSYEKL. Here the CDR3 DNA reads TGCGCCAGCAGCCAAGAACCGGGAGTAACCTACGAGCAGTACTTC. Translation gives CASSQEPGVTYEQYF.

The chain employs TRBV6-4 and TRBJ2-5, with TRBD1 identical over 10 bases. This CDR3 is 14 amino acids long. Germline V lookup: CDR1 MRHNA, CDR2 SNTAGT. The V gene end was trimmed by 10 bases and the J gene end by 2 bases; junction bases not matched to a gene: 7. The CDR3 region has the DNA TGTGCCATGATACGGGACAGGGGACAAGAGACCCAGTACTTC. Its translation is CAMIRDRGQETQYF.

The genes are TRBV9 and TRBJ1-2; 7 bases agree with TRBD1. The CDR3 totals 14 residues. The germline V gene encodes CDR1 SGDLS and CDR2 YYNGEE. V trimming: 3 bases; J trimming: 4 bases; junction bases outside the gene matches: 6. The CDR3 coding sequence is TGTGCCAGCAGCGCAGGGGGGTTCGGCTATGGCTACACCTTC. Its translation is CASSAGGFGYGYTF. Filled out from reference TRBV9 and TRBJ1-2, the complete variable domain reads DSGVTQTPKHLITATGQRVTLRCSPRSGDLSVYWYQQSLDQGLQFLIQYYNGEERAKGNILERFSAQQFPDLHSELNLSSLELGDSALYFCASSAGGFGYGYTFGSGTRLTVV.

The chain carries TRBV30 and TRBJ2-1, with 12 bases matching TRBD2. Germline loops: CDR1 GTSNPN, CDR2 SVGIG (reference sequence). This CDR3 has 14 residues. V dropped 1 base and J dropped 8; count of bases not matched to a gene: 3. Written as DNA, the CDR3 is TGTGCCTGGAGTGGGACTAGCGGGACGGATGAGCAGTTCTTC. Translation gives CAWSGTSGTDEQFF.

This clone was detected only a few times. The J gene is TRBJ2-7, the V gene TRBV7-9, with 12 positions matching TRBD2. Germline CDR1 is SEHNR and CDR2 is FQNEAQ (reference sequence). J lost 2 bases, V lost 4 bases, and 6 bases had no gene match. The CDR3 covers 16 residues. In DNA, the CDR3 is TGTGCCAGCAGCTCTGTGACTAGCGGGAGTACCTACGAGCAGTACTTC. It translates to CASSSVTSGSTYEQYF.

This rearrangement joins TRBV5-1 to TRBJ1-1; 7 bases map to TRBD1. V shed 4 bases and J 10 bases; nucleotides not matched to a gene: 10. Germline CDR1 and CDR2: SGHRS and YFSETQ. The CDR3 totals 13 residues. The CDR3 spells CASSNRQGRRAFF. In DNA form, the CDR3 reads TGCGCCAGCAGCAATAGACAGGGAAGGCGAGCTTTCTTT.

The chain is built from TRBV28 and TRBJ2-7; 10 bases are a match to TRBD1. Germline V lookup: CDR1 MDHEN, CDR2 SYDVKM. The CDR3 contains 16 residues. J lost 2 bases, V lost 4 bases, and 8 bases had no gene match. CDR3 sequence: CASSWRDRGFPYEQYF. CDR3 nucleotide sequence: TGTGCCAGCAGTTGGAGGGACAGGGGCTTTCCCTACGAGCAGTACTTC.

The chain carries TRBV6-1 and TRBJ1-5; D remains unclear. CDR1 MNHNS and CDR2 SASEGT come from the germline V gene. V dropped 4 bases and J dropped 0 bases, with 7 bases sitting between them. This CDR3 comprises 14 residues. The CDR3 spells CASSVGGSNQPQHF. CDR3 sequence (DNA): TGTGCCAGCAGTGTCGGAGGTAGCAATCAGCCCCAGCATTTT.

In DNA, the CDR3 is TGTGCCATCAGTGAGTCATACTACGAGCAGTACTTC. The encoded protein is CAISESYYEQYF. The V call is TRBV10-3, the J call TRBJ2-7, with D uncertain. From germline, CDR1 is ENHRY and CDR2 SYGVKD. The V end was cut by 0 bases, the J end by 3 bases, with 3 bases between. CDR3 length equals 12 residues.

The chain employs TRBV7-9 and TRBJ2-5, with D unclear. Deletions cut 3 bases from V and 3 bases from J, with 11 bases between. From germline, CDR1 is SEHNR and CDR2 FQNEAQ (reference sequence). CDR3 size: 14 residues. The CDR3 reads CASSLQVLEETQYF. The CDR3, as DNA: TGTGCCAGCAGCTTGCAGGTCCTGGAAGAGACCCAGTACTTC. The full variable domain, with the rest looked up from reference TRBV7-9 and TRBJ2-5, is DTGVSQNPRHKITKRGQNVTFRCDPISEHNRLYWYRQTLGQGPEFLTYFQNEAQLEKSRLLSDRFSAERPKGSFSTLEIQRTEQGDSAMYLCASSLQVLEETQYFGPGTRLLVL.

The CDR3 DNA is TGTGCCAGCAGCTTAGCTCCCCTCACAGATACGCAGTATTTT. This sequence encodes CASSLAPLTDTQYF. The gene calls are TRBV13 and TRBJ2-3; D unclear. V was clipped by 1 base and J by 2 bases, with 7 bases between them. The CDR3 has 14 residues. Looked up from germline, CDR1 is PRHDT and CDR2 is FYEKMQ (reference sequence).

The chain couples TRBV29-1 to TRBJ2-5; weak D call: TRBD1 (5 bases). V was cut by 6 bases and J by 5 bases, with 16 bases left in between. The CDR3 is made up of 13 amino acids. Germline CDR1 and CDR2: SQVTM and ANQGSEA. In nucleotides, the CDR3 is TGCAGCGTATCAGGGCCCCTCGATGAGACCCAGTACTTC. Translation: CSVSGPLDETQYF.

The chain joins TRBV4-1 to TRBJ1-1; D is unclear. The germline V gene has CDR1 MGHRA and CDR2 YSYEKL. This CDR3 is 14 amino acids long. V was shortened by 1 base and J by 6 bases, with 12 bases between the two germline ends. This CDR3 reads CASSQVQRRAEAFF. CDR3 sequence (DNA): TGCGCCAGCAGCCAAGTCCAGCGACGGGCTGAAGCTTTCTTT.

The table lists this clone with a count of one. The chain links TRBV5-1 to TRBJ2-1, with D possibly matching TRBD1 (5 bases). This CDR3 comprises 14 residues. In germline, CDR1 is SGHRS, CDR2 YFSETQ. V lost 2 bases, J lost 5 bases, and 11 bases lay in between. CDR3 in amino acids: CASSLRTTNNEQFF. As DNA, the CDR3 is TGCGCCAGCAGCTTACGGACAACCAACAATGAGCAGTTCTTC.

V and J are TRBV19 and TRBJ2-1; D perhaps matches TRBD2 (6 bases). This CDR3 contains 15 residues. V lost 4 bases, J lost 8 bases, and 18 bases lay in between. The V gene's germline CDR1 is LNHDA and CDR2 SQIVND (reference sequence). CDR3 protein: CASSTLAREKDEQFF. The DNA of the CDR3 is TGTGCCAGTAGTACACTAGCTAGGGAGAAGGATGAGCAGTTCTTC.